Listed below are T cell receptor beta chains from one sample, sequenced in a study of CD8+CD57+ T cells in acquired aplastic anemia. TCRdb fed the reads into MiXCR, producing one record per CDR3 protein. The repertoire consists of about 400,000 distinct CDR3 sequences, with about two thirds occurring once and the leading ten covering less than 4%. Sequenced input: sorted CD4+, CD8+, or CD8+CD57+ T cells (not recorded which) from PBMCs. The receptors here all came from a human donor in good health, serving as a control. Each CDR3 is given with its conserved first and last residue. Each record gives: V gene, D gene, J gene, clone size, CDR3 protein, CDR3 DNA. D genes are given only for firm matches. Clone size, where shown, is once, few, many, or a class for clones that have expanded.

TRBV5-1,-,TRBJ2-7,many,CASSLAQGSYEQYF,TGCGCCAGCAGCTTGGCCCAGGGCTCCTACGAGCAGTACTTC
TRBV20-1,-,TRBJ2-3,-,CSAKATRGNTDTQYF,TGCAGTGCTAAAGCCACTAGGGGAAACACAGATACGCAGTATTTT
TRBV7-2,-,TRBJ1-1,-,CASSVKGDPQFF,TGTGCCAGCAGTGTTAAAGGGGATCCGCAGTTTTTT
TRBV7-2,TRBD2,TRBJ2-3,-,CASSWGGGGGALGTQYF,TGTGCCAGCAGCTGGGGGGGGGGCGGGGGGGCCCTGGGTACGCAGTATTTT
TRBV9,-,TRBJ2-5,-,CASSVAGGYNETQYF,TGTGCCAGCAGCGTAGCTGGGGGGTACAATGAGACCCAGTACTTC
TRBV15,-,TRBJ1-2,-,CATSRGSVYGYTF,TGTGCCACCAGCAGAGGGTCTGTCTATGGGTACACCTTC
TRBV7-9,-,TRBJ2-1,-,CASSPDRKLWLHLQFF,TGTGCCAGCAGCCCGGACCGAAAACTATGGCTACACCTTCAGTTCTTC
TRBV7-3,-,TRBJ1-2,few,CASSLGAGGYTF,TGTGCCAGCAGCTTAGGAGCGGGGGGTTACACCTTC
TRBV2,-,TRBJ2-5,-,CASRAERETQYF,TGTGCCAGCAGGGCGGAGAGAGAGACCCAGTACTTC
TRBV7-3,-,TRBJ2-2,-,CASSLTATPSNAGELFF,TGTGCCAGCAGCTTAACGGCGACCCCAAGTAACGCCGGGGAGCTGTTTTTT
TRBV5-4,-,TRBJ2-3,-,CASSPSRQGWTDTQYF,TGTGCCAGCAGCCCCAGCAGGCAGGGTTGGACAGATACGCAGTATTTT
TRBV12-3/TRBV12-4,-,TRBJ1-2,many,CASRRRINYGYTF,TGTGCCAGCAGGAGGCGGATTAACTATGGCTACACCTTC
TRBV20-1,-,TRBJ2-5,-,CSARDADSGEETQYF,TGCAGTGCTAGAGACGCCGACTCTGGGGAAGAGACCCAGTACTTC
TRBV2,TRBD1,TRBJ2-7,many,CADRTGLSYEQYF,TGTGCCGACCGGACAGGGCTATCCTACGAGCAGTACTTC
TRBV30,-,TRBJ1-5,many,CAWSLTAGNQPQHF,TGTGCCTGGAGCCTAACAGCCGGCAATCAGCCCCAGCATTTT
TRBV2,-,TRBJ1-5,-,CASSGRVGITEHF,TGTGCCAGCAGCGGGCGGGTTGGGATCACCGAGCATTTT
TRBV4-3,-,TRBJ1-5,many,CASSQAETHSNQPQHF,TGCGCCAGCAGCCAAGCTGAAACTCATAGCAATCAGCCCCAGCATTTT
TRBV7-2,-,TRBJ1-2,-,CASSLVGGARGNTF,TGTGCCAGCAGCTTAGTGGGGGGGGCGCGAGGAAACACCTTC
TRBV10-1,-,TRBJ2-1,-,CASSLTDYNEQFF,TGCGCCAGCAGTCTCACTGACTACAATGAGCAGTTCTTC
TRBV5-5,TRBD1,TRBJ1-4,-,CASSRDRTGQGDEKLFF,TGTGCCAGCAGCCGGGATCGGACGGGACAGGGGGATGAAAAACTGTTTTTT
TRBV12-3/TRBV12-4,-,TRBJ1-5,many,CASSYGQQPQHF,TGTGCCAGCAGTTATGGACAGCAGCCCCAGCATTTT
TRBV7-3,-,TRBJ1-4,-,CASSLGRGGKLFF,TGTGCTAGCAGCTTAGGACGCGGGGGAAAACTGTTTTTT
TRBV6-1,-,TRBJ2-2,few,CASSEVRWETLLTGELFF,TGTGCCAGCAGTGAAGTAAGGTGGGAGACCCTTCTCACCGGGGAGCTGTTTTTT
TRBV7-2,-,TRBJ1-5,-,CASTLPGDRPQHF,TGTGCCAGCACCCTACCTGGGGATCGGCCCCAGCATTTT
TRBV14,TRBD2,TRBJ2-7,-,CASSQGGGDEQYF,TGTGCCAGCAGCCAGGGCGGGGGGGACGAGCAGTACTTC
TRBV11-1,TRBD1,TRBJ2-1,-,CASRGDRKDPEQFF,TGTGCCAGCAGGGGGGACAGGAAAGACCCTGAGCAGTTCTTC
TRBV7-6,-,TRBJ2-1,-,CASSRNSNQPQHFF,TGTGCCAGCAGCCGGAACAGTAATCAGCCCCAGCATTTTTTC
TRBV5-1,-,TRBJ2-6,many,CASSHSLSAGGPNVLTF,TGCGCCAGCAGCCATTCCCTCTCGGCCGGGGGTCCCAACGTCCTGACTTTC
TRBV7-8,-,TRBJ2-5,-,CASSTLKVTEATFYF,TGTGCCAGCAGTACCCTGAAGGTCACTGAAGCGACCTTTTACTTC
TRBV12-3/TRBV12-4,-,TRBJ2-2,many,CASTDLGATGELFF,TGTGCCAGCACTGACCTTGGGGCCACCGGGGAGCTGTTTTTT
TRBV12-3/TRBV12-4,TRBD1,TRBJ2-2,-,CASSIRTGGAGELFF,TGTGCCAGCAGTATAAGGACAGGGGGGGCCGGGGAGCTGTTTTTT
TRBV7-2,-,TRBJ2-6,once,CASSPQTSGATVVTF,TGTGCCAGCAGCCCACAGACTTCTGGCGCCACCGTCGTGACTTTC
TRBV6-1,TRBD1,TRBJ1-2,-,CASSGGGQGSYGYTF,TGTGCCAGCAGTGGAGGTGGACAGGGAAGCTATGGCTACACCTTC
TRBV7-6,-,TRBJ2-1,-,CATGVYSEEPF,TGTGCCACCGGCGTATACAGCGAGGAGCCCTTC
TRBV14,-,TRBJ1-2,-,CASSVEGRDTDAYTF,TGTGCCAGCAGCGTAGAAGGTCGGGACACCGATGCATACACCTTC
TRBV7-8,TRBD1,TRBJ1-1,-,CASSLQGSNTEAFF,TGTGCCAGCAGCCTACAGGGGTCGAACACTGAAGCTTTCTTT
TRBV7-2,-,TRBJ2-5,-,CASSPKQGSPYGYF,TGTGCCAGCAGTCCTAAACAGGGCTCACCTTATGGCTACTTC
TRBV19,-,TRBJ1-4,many,CASSILRVGEKLFF,TGTGCCAGTAGTATACTCAGGGTCGGGGAAAAACTGTTTTTT
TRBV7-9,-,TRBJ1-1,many,CASSWPGNRTMNTEAFF,TGTGCCAGCAGCTGGCCGGGAAACAGAACTATGAACACTGAAGCTTTCTTT
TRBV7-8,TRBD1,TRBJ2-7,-,CASSFGNRDRAYEQYF,TGTGCCAGCAGCTTCGGGAACCGGGACAGGGCCTACGAGCAGTACTTC